This T cell receptor (beta chain) is from a study of blood T cell repertoires in COVID-19. In the original analysis: Amplification with reference gene primers provided the estimates of nucleated cell counts. Generated by immunoSEQ multiplex PCR, the TCRdb table keeps only in-frame clones and is missing some. V and J calls plus clone size are reproduced from that table; the DNA served to infer D and trimming. The sample holds 330,000 or so clones, roughly 87% seen once. The V and J ends lost 0 bases and 2 bases, in that order; junction bases with no gene match: 1. The CDR3 has 14 amino acids. Per germline, CDR1 SGHRS and CDR2 YFSETQ.

The receptor comes from a man in his thirties or forties with COVID-19, enrolled during active disease. The chain joins TRBV5-1 to TRBJ2-5; 7 bases match TRBD2. The sample consisted of peripheral blood. The CDR3 DNA reads as TGCGCCAGCAGCTTGGTGGGGGGGCAAGAGACCCAGTACTTC. Translated: CASSLVGGQETQYF.